Each of the 10 T cell receptor beta chains below was sequenced from the same sample in a study of CD8 T cells in ankylosing spondylitis. Each CDR3 protein gets one entry after TCRdb re-called the 5' RACE reads with MiXCR. The sample lists approximately 69,000 distinct CDR3 sequences; roughly 5.3% were seen once. The sample was blood, either unsorted or a sorted T cell fraction (not recorded which). Receptors were obtained from a male donor with ankylosing spondylitis or in good health (not recorded which).

At least ten counts were recorded for this clonotype. DNA of the CDR3: TGCAGTGCTTCGACAGAGACCCAGTACTTC. Protein: CSASTETQYF. The V and J genes are TRBV20-1 and TRBJ2-5, with D unresolved. Germline loops: CDR1 DFQATT, CDR2 SNEGSKA (reference sequence). Trimming removed 5 bases from V and 4 bases from J, with 5 bases in between. The CDR3 runs to 10 residues.

This clonotype was seen at least ten times. J is TRBJ1-1 and V is TRBV6-5; 7 bases fit TRBD1. Trimming at V came to 3 bases and at J to 4 bases, leaving 5 bases not matched to a gene. The germline gives CDR1 MNHEY, CDR2 SVGAGI. The CDR3 runs 14 residues. DNA of the CDR3: TGTGCCAGCAGTTATGGGCAGGGGGGCACTGAAGCTTTCTTT. Its translation: CASSYGQGGTEAFF.

This clonotype was found many times. The chain employs TRBV29-1 and TRBJ1-2, with 7 bases identical to TRBD1. The CDR3 is 12 amino acids. The germline gives CDR1 SQVTM, CDR2 ANQGSEA. V shed 7 bases, J shed 8 bases, and the junction held 10 bases outside the gene matches. CDR3 protein: CSAGGGRVGYTF. The CDR3 DNA reads as TGCAGCGCAGGGGGGGGGCGCGTGGGCTACACCTTC.

This clonotype was counted many times. The V gene is TRBV5-1, the J gene TRBJ1-1; 8 nucleotides match TRBD1. Unmatched junction bases numbered 6, after V lost 4 bases and J lost 1 base. The length of the CDR3 is 15 residues. Germline V gene sequence: CDR1 SGHRS, CDR2 YFSETQ. This chain's CDR3 is CASSPSTGENTEAFF. The CDR3, as DNA: TGCGCCAGCAGCCCTTCGACAGGGGAGAACACTGAAGCTTTCTTT.

This clonotype has a count of ten or more. The chain carries TRBV9 and TRBJ2-2; 7 bases agree with TRBD1. Looked up from germline, CDR1 is SGDLS and CDR2 is YYNGEE. After removal of 4 bases from V and 0 bases from J, the junction contained 6 bases not matched to a gene. The CDR3 spans 16 residues. CDR3 residues: CASSLGDSANTGELFF. Here the CDR3 DNA reads TGTGCCAGCAGCCTTGGGGACAGCGCGAACACCGGGGAGCTGTTTTTT.

This clonotype was counted ten times or more. The rearrangement uses TRBV9 and TRBJ2-1, with D possibly being TRBD2 (7 bases). With 0 bases removed from V and 1 base from J, the gap between germline ends came to 11 bases. Germline assignment: CDR1 SGDLS and CDR2 YYNGEE. The CDR3 contains 16 residues. The DNA of the CDR3 is TGTGCCAGCAGCGTAGGAAGCGGGACATCCTACAATGAGCAGTTCTTC. Translation gives CASSVGSGTSYNEQFF.

Ten or more counts support this clonotype. The chain joins TRBV18 to TRBJ2-5; no clear D gene. The CDR3 runs to 14 residues. Germline V gene lookup returns CDR1 KGHSH and CDR2 LQKENI. V gave up 0 bases and J gave up 1 base, with 6 bases separating them. Here the CDR3 reads CASSPPASQETQYF. CDR3 sequence (DNA): TGTGCCAGCTCACCACCAGCGAGCCAAGAGACCCAGTACTTC.

A note on this clonotype: One end of the junction varies from germline; a read error may be responsible. The V and J genes are TRBV20-1 and TRBJ2-3; TRBD2 agrees at 8 bases. Per germline, CDR1 DFQATT and CDR2 SNEGSKA (reference sequence). The CDR3 totals 18 residues. The CDR3 region is CRAKAPGFERGTTDTQYF. In DNA form, the CDR3 reads TGCAGGGCTAAGGCTCCAGGTTTTGAGCGGGGGACCACAGATACGCAGTATTTT.

In this sample, this clonotype turned up many times. The gene calls are TRBV7-2 and TRBJ1-2; 9 bases are shared with TRBD1. V lost 6 bases and J lost 6; bases outside the gene matches: 5. The V gene's germline CDR1 is SGHTA and CDR2 FQGNSA. This CDR3 region has 13 residues. This CDR3 reads CASRQDRGHGYTF. The CDR3 DNA reads TGTGCCAGCAGACAGGACAGGGGCCATGGCTACACCTTC.

This clonotype was seen many times. This chain links TRBV12-3 or TRBV12-4 with TRBJ2-5; D unresolved. The CDR3 is 13 residues long. The ends were cut back, 7 bases at V and 2 bases at J, with 11 bases in the middle. The CDR3 region is CASTLGPQETQYF. CDR3 bases: TGTGCCAGCACCCTAGGGCCTCAAGAGACCCAGTACTTC.